The following is a T cell receptor beta chain sequence with its context. Compared with germline, one end of the junction differs, possibly owing to a read error. In the same sample, other DNA sequences code for this CDR3. This record belongs to a study of cytomegalovirus exposure and HLA in healthy donors. Germline assignment: CDR1 SGDLS and CDR2 YYNGEE. The CDR3 loop spans 13 amino acids. PCR used 60 Vbeta primers and 13 Jbeta primers. Clones were read by immunoSEQ multiplex PCR, and TCRdb kept only the in-frame ones, dropping some. The sample contains 100,000 or so clones, approximately 82% of which appear only once.

Sequencing was carried out using PBMCs. The V and J genes are TRBV9 and TRBJ2-2, with a tentative D call TRBD2 (5 bases). The TCR originated in a man aged 35-49 years in good health and CMV-seronegative. CDR3 residues: CASSVGGAGELFF. The CDR3 DNA is TGCGCCAGCAGCGTAGGAGGAGCCGGGGAGCTGTTTTTT.